A selection of T cell receptor beta chains follows, all from one sample in a study of CD8 T cells in ankylosing spondylitis. One entry per CDR3 protein results from TCRdb running MiXCR on the 5' RACE reads. Among about 240,000 distinct CDR3 sequences listed, 8.6% were seen once. The specimen was blood, either unsorted or a sorted T cell fraction (not recorded which). These receptors came from a male donor with ankylosing spondylitis or in good health (not recorded which). Both conserved end residues are part of each CDR3. A D gene is named only where the DNA matches it firmly. Size tells how often a clone was seen (once, few, many) or the class of an expanded clone, and some rows leave it out.

V	D	J	size	CDR3	DNA
TRBV5-1	-	TRBJ2-5	-	CASSPGVGMETQYF	TGCGCCAGCAGCCCCGGAGTGGGGATGGAGACCCAGTACTTC
TRBV28	TRBD2	TRBJ2-7	-	CASSLSEGLAGAHEQYF	TGTGCCAGCAGTCTCTCCGAGGGACTAGCGGGAGCCCACGAGCAGTACTTC
TRBV20-1	TRBD1	TRBJ2-3	many	CSALVGDREIYTQYF	TGCAGTGCCCTCGTGGGGGACAGGGAAATTTATACGCAGTATTTT
TRBV30	-	TRBJ1-3	-	CAWTSTGLSSGNTIYF	TGTGCCTGGACCTCGACAGGTTTGAGCTCTGGAAACACCATATATTTT
TRBV29-1	-	TRBJ1-1	many	CSVDEGGLEAFF	TGCAGCGTTGATGAGGGTGGGCTGGAAGCTTTCTTT
TRBV12-3/TRBV12-4	TRBD1	TRBJ2-2	many	CASSPRQGGELFF	TGTGCCAGCAGTCCCCGACAGGGCGGGGAGCTGTTTTTT
TRBV7-2	-	TRBJ1-2	many	CASSLEIPLRGYTF	TGTGCCAGCAGCTTGGAGATTCCCCTACGTGGCTACACCTTC
TRBV6-2/TRBV6-3	-	TRBJ1-5	many	CASNLNQNSNQPQHF	TGTGCCAGCAACCTAAATCAGAATAGCAATCAGCCCCAGCATTTT
TRBV3-1	-	TRBJ1-2	many	CASSPTDYYGYTF	TGTGCCAGCAGCCCCACTGATTACTATGGCTACACCTTC
TRBV29-1	-	TRBJ2-7	many	CSVENFYEQYF	TGCAGCGTTGAAAACTTCTACGAGCAGTACTTC
TRBV19	TRBD1	TRBJ2-1	many	CASSGQGSSYNEQFF	TGTGCCTCCTCGGGACAGGGGAGCTCCTACAATGAGCAGTTCTTC
TRBV6-4	TRBD1	TRBJ2-1	-	CASSDTYTGTGVFNEQFF	TGTGCCAGCAGTGACACCTACACCGGGACAGGGGTATTCAATGAGCAGTTCTTC
TRBV4-2	-	TRBJ1-2	many	CASSPYREGYGYTF	TGTGCCAGCAGCCCTTACAGGGAGGGGTACGGCTACACCTTC
TRBV20-1	-	TRBJ1-4	-	CSARLGGGEKLFF	TGCAGTGCTAGACTGGGGGGAGGTGAAAAACTGTTTTTT
TRBV5-1	-	TRBJ1-1	many	CASSYFTGPGFEAFF	TGCGCCAGCAGCTACTTCACCGGGCCAGGGTTTGAAGCTTTCTTT
TRBV7-9	TRBD2	TRBJ2-3	-	CASSSLAGDQDTQYF	TGTGCCAGCAGCTCCTTAGCGGGGGACCAAGATACGCAGTATTTT
TRBV5-1	-	TRBJ1-1	-	CASMSGQPITEAFF	TGCGCCAGCATGTCGGGGCAGCCCATTACTGAAGCTTTCTTT
TRBV6-5	-	TRBJ2-7	many	CASSYSRPAESYEQYF	TGTGCCAGCAGTTACTCGAGACCCGCGGAGTCCTACGAGCAGTACTTC
TRBV5-1	TRBD1	TRBJ1-1	many	CASSLATGGYTEAFF	TGCGCCAGCAGCTTGGCCACAGGGGGCTATACTGAAGCTTTCTTT
TRBV12-3/TRBV12-4	-	TRBJ1-1	few	CASSSGLRGRGSEAFF	TGTGCCAGCAGTTCTGGTCTTCGGGGGAGAGGGTCTGAAGCTTTCTTT
TRBV20-1	TRBD2	TRBJ2-1	many	CSARGLAGYNEQFF	TGCAGTGCTAGAGGGCTAGCGGGGTACAATGAGCAGTTCTTC
TRBV29-1	-	TRBJ1-1	many	CSVAGRMDTEAFF	TGCAGCGTTGCAGGGAGGATGGACACTGAAGCTTTCTTT
TRBV7-2	-	TRBJ1-4	many	CASSLPVQGLNEKLFF	TGTGCCAGCAGCTTACCGGTGCAGGGGTTAAATGAAAAACTGTTTTTT
TRBV5-8	-	TRBJ1-6	many	CASSGGARGYNSPLHF	TGTGCCAGCAGCGGCGGGGCCAGGGGTTATAATTCACCCCTCCACTTT
TRBV27	-	TRBJ2-2	many	CASSFSQATNTGELFF	TGTGCCAGCAGTTTCTCTCAGGCTACGAACACCGGGGAGCTGTTTTTT
TRBV5-1	-	TRBJ2-1	many	CASSLEVVGTSGNEQFF	TGCGCCAGCAGCTTGGAGGTGGTGGGGACTTCAGGGAATGAGCAGTTCTTC
TRBV12-3/TRBV12-4	-	TRBJ1-4	many	CASRPGGGANEKLFF	TGTGCCAGCAGGCCCGGGGGGGGGGCTAATGAAAAACTGTTTTTT
TRBV7-9	-	TRBJ1-1	many	CASSAAAVNTEAFF	TGTGCCAGCAGCGCAGCAGCTGTGAACACTGAAGCTTTCTTT
TRBV4-2	-	TRBJ2-3	once	CARGLGTVLRTDTQYF	TGTGCCAGGGGCCTCGGGACTGTCCTACGCACAGATACGCAGTATTTT
TRBV20-1	TRBD1	TRBJ2-7	-	CSAGTGITYEQYF	TGCAGTGCCGGGACAGGGATCACCTACGAGCAGTACTTC
TRBV12-3/TRBV12-4	-	TRBJ2-1	few	CASSPGDGTYNEQFF	TGTGCCAGCAGTCCCGGGGACGGTACCTACAATGAGCAGTTCTTC
TRBV9	TRBD1	TRBJ1-6	many	CASSARTGTNSPLHF	TGTGCCAGCAGCGCCCGGACAGGGACTAATTCACCCCTCCACTTT
TRBV5-6	TRBD2	TRBJ2-3	few	CASSLGPAGGDTQYF	TGTGCCAGCAGCTTGGGCCCAGCGGGAGGGGATACGCAGTATTTT
TRBV7-9	-	TRBJ1-1	many	CASSTAGEWTEAFF	TGTGCCAGCAGCACCGCAGGGGAGTGGACTGAAGCTTTCTTT
TRBV25-1	-	TRBJ1-1	many	CASGSLAYTEAFF	TGTGCCAGCGGCTCGCTGGCCTACACTGAAGCTTTCTTT
TRBV24-1	-	TRBJ2-1	many	CATSFGNEQFF	TGTGCCACCAGCTTCGGCAATGAGCAGTTCTTC